Presented here are 9 T cell receptor beta chains from one specimen sequenced in a study of T cell responses to AZD1222 COVID-19 vaccine. Assay used: immunoSEQ multiplex PCR; TCRdb lists only in-frame clones, some missing. This sample yields 130,000 or so clones, of which roughly 86% are seen a single time; around 10% belongs to the top ten. The material sequenced was peripheral blood, taken on day 0 of AZD1222 vaccination. The receptors come from an adult in good health.

V gene TRBV27 combines with J gene TRBJ2-7, with D perhaps TRBD1 or TRBD2 (5 bases each). The CDR3 is made up of 15 amino acids. Trimming took 3 bases from V and 6 from J, leaving 18 bases between them. Germline V gene lookup returns CDR1 MNHEY and CDR2 SMNVEV (reference sequence). This CDR3 is CASSFYAQGEGEQYF. The CDR3 nucleotides read TGTGCCAGCAGTTTTTATGCTCAGGGCGAGGGCGAGCAGTACTTC.

The chain employs TRBV9 and TRBJ2-2; 7 nucleotides align to TRBD1. J lost 3 bases, V lost 4 bases, and 6 bases had no gene match. Looked up from germline, CDR1 is SGDLS and CDR2 is YYNGEE. The CDR3 has 15 residues. The CDR3 nucleotides are TGTGCCAGCAGCCGACAGGGCGGTGACACCGGGGAGCTGTTTTTT. Its translation: CASSRQGGDTGELFF.

The V and J genes are TRBV7-9 and TRBJ2-7; D ambiguous. Germline values: CDR1 SEHNR, CDR2 FQNEAQ (reference sequence). Trimming pared 5 bases from V and 3 bases from J, leaving 17 bases between. The CDR3 is 15 amino acids. CDR3 protein: CASSPPRPLSYEQYF. CDR3 bases: TGTGCCAGCAGCCCGCCTAGGCCATTAAGCTACGAGCAGTACTTC.

The genes are TRBV6-5 and TRBJ1-2, with a weak D call TRBD1 (5 bases). The V gene's germline CDR1 is MNHEY and CDR2 SVGAGI. Trimming stripped 2 bases from V and 7 bases from J, with 8 bases between. CDR3 size: 12 residues. CDR3 protein: CASSYRDGGYTF. CDR3 in DNA: TGTGCCAGCAGTTACAGGGACGGTGGCTACACCTTC.

The chain has TRBV20-1 and TRBJ1-5, with 9 bases matching TRBD1. The CDR3 runs 18 residues. V dropped 3 bases and J dropped 6; count of bases not matched to a gene: 18. CDR1 and CDR2 from the germline V gene are DFQATT and SNEGSKA (reference sequence). Written as DNA, the CDR3 is TGCAGTGCTAGTTCTTCATTCCCCGGGACAGGGAGTCCTCAGCCCCAGCATTTT. Amino acids: CSASSSFPGTGSPQPQHF.

The CDR3 region has the DNA TGTGCCAGCAGCTTAACGCTCGGCTCTGGAAACACCATATATTTT. Residues: CASSLTLGSGNTIYF. The chain carries TRBV7-3 and TRBJ1-3; no clear D gene. Germline V CDR1 and CDR2: SGHTA, FQGTGA. The CDR3 sequence is 15 residues long. V was cut by 0 bases and J by 0 bases, with 6 bases left in between.

This chain connects TRBV27 to TRBJ1-4, with D unclear. The CDR3 consists of 12 residues. V gave up 5 bases and J gave up 10 bases, with 11 bases separating them. Looked up from germline, CDR1 is MNHEY and CDR2 is SMNVEV (reference sequence). The CDR3 reads CASSPGFPKLFF. The CDR3 DNA reads as TGTGCCAGCAGTCCGGGGTTCCCAAAACTGTTTTTT.

The rearrangement links TRBV19 to TRBJ1-4; D not certain. The CDR3 is 18 amino acids. The germline CDR1 and CDR2 sequences are LNHDA and SQIVND (reference sequence). Trimming shortened V by 0 bases and J by 9 bases, and 23 bases separated the two germline ends. The CDR3 DNA reads TGTGCCAGTAGTATAGATTCCCACAGCCTCTTAACTCCCCAAAAACTGTTTTTT. Its translation: CASSIDSHSLLTPQKLFF.

This chain links TRBV27 with TRBJ1-2; 9 nucleotides line up with TRBD1. Trimming removed 4 bases from V and 8 bases from J; junction bases left unmatched: 5. CDR1 and CDR2 from the germline V gene are MNHEY and SMNVEV (reference sequence). This CDR3 is built from 13 residues. In DNA, the CDR3 is TGTGCCAGCAGTTATACAGGGGGCTTCGGCTACACCTTC. Translating gives CASSYTGGFGYTF.